Listed below are T cell receptor beta chains from one sample, sequenced in a study of blood T cells in healthy people across ages. TCRdb analysed the 5' RACE reads with MiXCR anew, one entry per CDR3 protein. The data hold approximately 850,000 distinct CDR3 sequences, with 55% to 70% observed a single time. The sample comprised blood. The receptors come from a man aged 30-40 years in good health. The CDR3 runs from the conserved cysteine through the conserved F or W. A D gene is named only where the DNA matches it firmly. Part of the rows lack a size; the others show once, few, many or a class for expanded clones.

TRBJ2-7,.,TRBV3-1,.,TGTGCCAGCAGCCAAGTCGACGGACTGGAGCAGTACTTC,CASSQVDGLEQYF
TRBJ2-7,.,TRBV30,.,TGTGCCTGGACAGCAGGGGTGTCCTACGAGCAGTACTTC,CAWTAGVSYEQYF
TRBJ2-5,TRBD2,TRBV13,.,TGTGCCAGCAGCTCCACAGGACTAGCGGGGGTCGGGCAAGAGACCCAGTACTTC,CASSSTGLAGVGQETQYF
TRBJ2-3,.,TRBV6-2/TRBV6-3,.,TGTGCCAGCACCACTTGGCCAGATACGCAGTATTTT,CASTTWPDTQYF
TRBJ2-3,.,TRBV15,.,TGTGCCACCAGCAGAGATCTAGGGCTCTCAACAGCCGTTCCTCGCACAGATACGCAGTATTTT,CATSRDLGLSTAVPRTDTQYF
TRBJ2-7,.,TRBV5-1,few,TGCGCCAGCAGCGTGGCGGCGGGGCGCGAGCAGTACTTC,CASSVAAGREQYF
TRBJ2-7,.,TRBV24-1,.,TGTACCACCAGTAACGGCTACGAGCAGTACTTC,CTTSNGYEQYF
TRBJ2-5,.,TRBV7-9,few,TGTGCCAGCAGCTCCCCCAACAAGCAGTACTTC,CASSSPNKQYF
TRBJ1-4,.,TRBV7-6,.,TGTGCCAGCAGTGCAACAGGGCCGCGTGAAAAACTGTTTTTT,CASSATGPREKLFF
TRBJ2-5,.,TRBV25-1,many,TGTGCCAGCAGTGAACTACACGGAGGGGATGAGCAGTACTTC,CASSELHGGDEQYF
TRBJ2-7,TRBD1,TRBV4-3,few,TGCGCCAGCAGCCAAGGGGTGGGACAGCTTTACGAGCAGTACTTC,CASSQGVGQLYEQYF
TRBJ2-7,TRBD2,TRBV5-1,few,TGCGCCAGCAGCCCCCCTGGACTAGCGGGAGGTTACGAGCAGTACTTC,CASSPPGLAGGYEQYF
TRBJ2-7,.,TRBV29-1,few,TGCAGCGTGACAGAGTCCTACGAGCAGTACTTC,CSVTESYEQYF
TRBJ1-1,TRBD1,TRBV7-2,.,TGTGCCAGCAACGGACAGGGGGGAGGGAACACTGAAGCTTTCTTT,CASNGQGGGNTEAFF
TRBJ2-7,TRBD2,TRBV12-3/TRBV12-4,few,TGTGCCAGCACCCCGGGAGGCGAGCAGTACTTC,CASTPGGEQYF
TRBJ2-7,.,TRBV28,.,TGTGCCAGCAGTTCGCCCAGCGGAGTCTCCTACGAGCAGTACTTC,CASSSPSGVSYEQYF
TRBJ1-2,.,TRBV5-1,.,TGCGCCAGCAGCCAGGAGACAGGAAGGATGGATGGCTACACCTTC,CASSQETGRMDGYTF
TRBJ2-3,.,TRBV6-5,.,TGTGCCAGCTCCAACGGTAGGGGGGCTAGCACAGATACGCAGTATTTT,CASSNGRGASTDTQYF
TRBJ2-7,.,TRBV7-9,.,TGTGCCAGCAGCGACCCATACTCGCTAAACTACGAGCAGTACTTC,CASSDPYSLNYEQYF
TRBJ2-1,.,TRBV7-2,.,TGTGCCAGCAGCCCCAAATTCGAAGGGAATGAGCAGTTCTTC,CASSPKFEGNEQFF
TRBJ2-7,TRBD2,TRBV20-1,once,TGCAGTGCCCGGGGGCTAGCGGGAGTTAGAGAGCGGTACTTC,CSARGLAGVRERYF
TRBJ2-5,TRBD2,TRBV20-1,few,TGCAGTGCTCCTTCTAGCGGGAGGGCACAAGAGACCCAGTACTTC,CSAPSSGRAQETQYF
TRBJ2-7,TRBD2,TRBV4-3,.,TGCGCCAGCAGCCAGCACAGCGGGAGGCTTTACAAGCAGTACTTC,CASSQHSGRLYKQYF
TRBJ2-4,.,TRBV7-9,.,TGTGCCAGCAGCCCATACCCTAGGGGGGGAGCCAAAAACATTCAGTACTTC,CASSPYPRGGAKNIQYF
TRBJ2-1,.,TRBV6-5,.,TGTGCCAGCAGTTATACCGGTTCGAGCTCCTACAATGAGCAGTTCTTC,CASSYTGSSSYNEQFF
TRBJ2-1,TRBD2,TRBV4-2,.,TGTGCCAGCAGCCAAGATCTAGCGGGGCATGCTAACAATGAGCAGTTCTTC,CASSQDLAGHANNEQFF
TRBJ2-7,.,TRBV27,.,TGTGCCAGCAGTGAACGGGGGGCAAGGTCCTACGAGCAGTACTTC,CASSERGARSYEQYF
TRBJ2-3,TRBD2,TRBV29-1,.,TGCAGCGGTATAGCGGGGGGTGATGCAGATACGCAGTATTTT,CSGIAGGDADTQYF
TRBJ2-3,.,TRBV20-1,.,TGCAGTGCTAGGGACATCCGACTCACAGATACGCAGTATTTT,CSARDIRLTDTQYF